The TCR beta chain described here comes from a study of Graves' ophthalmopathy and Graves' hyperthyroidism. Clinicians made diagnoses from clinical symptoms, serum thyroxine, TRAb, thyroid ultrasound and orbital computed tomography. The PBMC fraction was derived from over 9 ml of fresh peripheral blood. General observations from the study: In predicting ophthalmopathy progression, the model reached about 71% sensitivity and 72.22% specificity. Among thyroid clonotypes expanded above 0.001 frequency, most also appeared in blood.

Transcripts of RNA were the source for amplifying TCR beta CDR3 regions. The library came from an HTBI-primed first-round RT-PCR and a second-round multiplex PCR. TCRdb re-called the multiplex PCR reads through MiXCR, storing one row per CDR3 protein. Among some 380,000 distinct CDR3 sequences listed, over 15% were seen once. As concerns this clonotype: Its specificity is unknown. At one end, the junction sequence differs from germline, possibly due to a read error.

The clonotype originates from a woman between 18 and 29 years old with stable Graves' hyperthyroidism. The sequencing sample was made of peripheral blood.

DNA for the CDR3: TGTGCCAGCAGTATCGGGACAGACTACGGGCAGTACTTC. Protein: CASSIGTDYGQYF. The genes are TRBV12-3 or TRBV12-4 and TRBJ2-7; 7 bases map to TRBD1. This CDR3 is built from 13 residues.